Listed here are 5 T cell receptor beta chains from one sample, sequenced in a study of CD8 T cells in Susac syndrome. Reverse transcription used about 0.45 to 1 ug RNA and random hexamers. TCRdb re-analysed the immunoSEQ multiplex PCR reads in MiXCR, keeping a single row per CDR3 protein. The profile shows about 66,000 distinct CDR3 sequences, approximately 96% of them singletons. The sample taken for sequencing was CD8+ T cells from PBMCs. These TCRs come from a human donor with multiple sclerosis.

The chain carries TRBV5-1 and TRBJ2-6; D gene uncertain. The CDR3 covers 15 residues. Germline CDR1 SGHRS, CDR2 YFSETQ. Trimming stripped 4 bases from V and 0 bases from J, with 8 bases between. Here the CDR3 DNA reads TGCGCCAGCAGCCCAGAGAGCTCTGGGGCCAACGTCCTGACTTTC. It codes for CASSPESSGANVLTF.

The V gene is TRBV29-1, the J gene TRBJ2-7; 9 positions agree with TRBD1. Germline CDR1 and CDR2: SQVTM and ANQGSEA. CDR3 size: 13 residues. V was clipped by 4 bases and J by 3 bases; unmatched bases: 4. The CDR3 DNA reads as TGCAGCGTTGTGGGGACAGGGCTCTACGAGCAGTACTTC. Translated, it gives CSVVGTGLYEQYF.

CDR3 protein: CASRTGAVNEQFF. Here the CDR3 DNA reads TGTGCCAGCAGGACAGGGGCGGTCAATGAGCAGTTCTTC. The J gene is TRBJ2-1, the V gene TRBV27, with 8 nucleotides matching TRBD1. The germline V gene has CDR1 MNHEY and CDR2 SMNVEV (reference sequence). Losses at the gene ends were 6 bases for V and 6 bases for J; bases not matched to a gene: 4. This CDR3 contains 13 residues.

This chain links TRBV4-2 with TRBJ2-3; D may be TRBD2 (5 bases). The CDR3 is 14 residues long. The V gene lost 2 bases and the J gene lost 2 bases, with 8 bases spanning the gap. Looked up from germline, CDR1 is LGHNA and CDR2 is YNFKEQ. CDR3 DNA sequence: TGTGCCAGCAGCCAACCCGGGAACACAGATACGCAGTATTTT. Translation: CASSQPGNTDTQYF.

The gene calls are TRBV28 and TRBJ2-7; TRBD2 matches at 14 bases. Trimming removed 3 bases from V and 4 bases from J; junction bases left unmatched: 5. CDR3 length: 16 residues. The germline CDR1 and CDR2 sequences are MDHEN and SYDVKM. For the CDR3, the DNA is TGTGCCAGCAGTTTGGGACTAGCGGGGGCCGTGTACGAGCAGTACTTC. Protein sequence: CASSLGLAGAVYEQYF.